These 4 T cell receptor beta chains originate from one sample sequenced in a study of blood T cell repertoires in COVID-19. Sequencing was performed with immunoSEQ multiplex PCR; in TCRdb, only in-frame clones are kept and a portion is missing. In the table there are about 80,000 clones, 88% of which are singletons. Sequencing was performed on peripheral blood. The source is a woman aged 80 or over with acute or convalescent COVID-19.

The CDR3 region has the DNA TGTGCCAGCAGCGTAGACATGTACACCGGGGAGCTGTTTTTT. Translating gives CASSVDMYTGELFF. The J gene is TRBJ2-2, the V gene TRBV9; no clear D. V lost 0 bases and J lost 3, with 6 bases in between. This CDR3 region has 14 residues. CDR1 is SGDLS, CDR2 YYNGEE, per germline.

This chain connects TRBV19 to TRBJ1-5, with D perhaps TRBD1 (6 bases). Per germline, CDR1 LNHDA and CDR2 SQIVND (reference sequence). With 5 bases removed from V and 6 bases from J, the gap between germline ends came to 14 bases. This CDR3 is 14 amino acids long. CDR3 residues: CASSPQDSGQPQHF. CDR3 coding DNA: TGTGCCAGTAGTCCACAGGACAGCGGTCAGCCCCAGCATTTT.

The chain is built from TRBV5-1 and TRBJ1-4, with a possible D match to TRBD1 (5 bases). Trimming cost V 1 base and J 3 bases, with 10 bases left between them. The germline V gene has CDR1 SGHRS and CDR2 YFSETQ. This CDR3 contains 15 residues. As DNA, the CDR3 is TGCGCCAGCAGCTTGTTAGGGACTCCTAATGAAAAACTGTTTTTT. Its protein is CASSLLGTPNEKLFF.

V gene TRBV6-5 combines with J gene TRBJ2-5; 10 bases are a match to TRBD2. V trimming: 7 bases; J trimming: 5 bases; junction bases outside the gene matches: 4. The CDR3 is 13 amino acids. CDR1 MNHEY and CDR2 SVGAGI come from the germline V gene. The chain's CDR3 is CASTFSGGETQYF. The DNA of the CDR3 is TGTGCCAGCACGTTTAGCGGGGGGGAGACCCAGTACTTC.